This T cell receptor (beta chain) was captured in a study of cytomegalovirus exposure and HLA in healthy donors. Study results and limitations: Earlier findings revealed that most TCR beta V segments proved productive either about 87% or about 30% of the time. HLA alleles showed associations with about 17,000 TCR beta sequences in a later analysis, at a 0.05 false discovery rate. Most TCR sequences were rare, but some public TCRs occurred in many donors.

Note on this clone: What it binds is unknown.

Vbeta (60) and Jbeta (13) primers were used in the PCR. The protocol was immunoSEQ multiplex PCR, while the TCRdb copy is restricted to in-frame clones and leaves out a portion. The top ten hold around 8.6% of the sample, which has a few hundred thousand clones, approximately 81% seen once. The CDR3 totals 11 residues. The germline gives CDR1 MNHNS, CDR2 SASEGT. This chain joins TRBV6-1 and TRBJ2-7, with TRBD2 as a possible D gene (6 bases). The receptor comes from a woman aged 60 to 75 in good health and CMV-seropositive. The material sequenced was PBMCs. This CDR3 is CAMEGNYEQYF. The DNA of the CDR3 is TGTGCTATGGAGGGAAACTACGAGCAGTACTTC.